This T cell receptor beta chain was recorded in a study of blood T cell repertoires in COVID-19. Study overall: Samples of COVID-19 (acute and convalescent) were obtained from the United States, Italy and Spain. PBMCs, B-cell-depleted T cells, or T cells provided the cDNA or gDNA that made up the material.

There are 17 residues in the CDR3. Germline trimming cut 0 bases from V and 0 bases from J; bases unmatched to any gene: 7. CDR1 is SGHRS, CDR2 YFSETQ, per germline. Per the authors' pipeline: The assay estimated nucleated cells by amplifying reference gene primers. The repertoire was sequenced with immunoSEQ multiplex PCR; TCRdb's copy has only in-frame clones and lacks some. The V and J calls and clone size come from that table; D and trimming were worked out from the DNA. The sample lists tens of thousands of clones, 79% occurring once. This clonotype originated in a woman older than 75 with acute or convalescent COVID-19. The V and J genes are TRBV5-1 and TRBJ2-3, with 7 bases aligning to TRBD1. Sequenced material: peripheral blood. The DNA for the CDR3 is TGCGCCAGCAGCTTGGGGACTCAGGGGGTAAGCACAGATACGCAGTATTTT. This translates into CASSLGTQGVSTDTQYF.